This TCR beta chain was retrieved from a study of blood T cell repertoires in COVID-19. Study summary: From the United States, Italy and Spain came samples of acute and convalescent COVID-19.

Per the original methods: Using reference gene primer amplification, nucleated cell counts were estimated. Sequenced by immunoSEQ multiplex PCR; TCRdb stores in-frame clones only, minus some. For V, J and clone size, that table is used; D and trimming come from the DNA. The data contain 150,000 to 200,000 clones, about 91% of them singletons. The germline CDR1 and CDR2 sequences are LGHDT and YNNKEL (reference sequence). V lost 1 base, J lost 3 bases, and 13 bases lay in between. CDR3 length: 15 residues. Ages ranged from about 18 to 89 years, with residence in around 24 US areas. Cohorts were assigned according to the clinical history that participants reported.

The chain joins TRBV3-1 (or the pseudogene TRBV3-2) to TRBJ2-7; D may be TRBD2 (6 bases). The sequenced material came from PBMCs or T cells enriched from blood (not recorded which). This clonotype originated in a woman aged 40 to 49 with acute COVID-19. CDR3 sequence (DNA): TGTGCCAGCAGCCAAGCCGGGGGACCCCTCTACGAGCAGTACTTC. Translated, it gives CASSQAGGPLYEQYF.